Listed below are T cell receptor beta chains from one sample, sequenced in a study of post-analysis software for immune sequencing data. TCRdb itself ran the PCR reads through MiXCR, one entry per CDR3 protein. This table has 650,000 to 900,000 distinct CDR3 sequences, just over 45% appearing once. Input material: blood. Every receptor here comes from a girl aged 5 to 17 with multiple sclerosis. Each CDR3 is given with its conserved first and last residue. D genes are given only for firm matches. A clone size is listed for some rows: how often the clone was seen (once, few, many), or a class if it is expanded.

few	TRBJ2-7	NA	TRBV7-6	CASSLYWGPYEQYF	TGTGCCAGCAGCCTCTACTGGGGGCCTTACGAGCAGTACTTC
NA	TRBJ1-2	NA	TRBV20-1	CSASVQGDYGYTF	TGCAGTGCTAGTGTGCAGGGAGACTATGGCTACACCTTC
NA	TRBJ2-1	TRBD2	TRBV10-3	CAISEPASQGALAGDGPGNEQFF	TGTGCCATCAGTGAGCCTGCTTCCCAGGGGGCACTAGCGGGAGACGGACCGGGCAATGAGCAGTTCTTC
NA	TRBJ2-1	NA	TRBV7-8	CASSSRWWDEQFF	TGTGCCAGCAGCTCTCGTTGGTGGGATGAGCAGTTCTTC
many	TRBJ2-7	TRBD2	TRBV7-6	CASSPLAGGAGEQYF	TGTGCCAGCAGTCCACTAGCGGGGGGGGCTGGCGAGCAGTACTTC
NA	TRBJ2-1	NA	TRBV20-1	CSASVSRENEQFF	TGCAGTGCTAGTGTGAGTCGGGAAAATGAGCAGTTCTTC
NA	TRBJ2-7	NA	TRBV15	CATSEDETREQYF	TGTGCCACCAGCGAAGATGAAACGCGCGAGCAGTACTTC
once	TRBJ2-7	TRBD1	TRBV4-2	CASSQARGTGGYYEQYF	TGTGCCAGCAGCCAAGCAAGGGGGACAGGGGGTTACTACGAGCAGTACTTC
NA	TRBJ2-1	TRBD2	TRBV20-1	CSAGMLAGGISRGEQFF	TGCAGTGCTGGCATGCTAGCGGGAGGGATTTCTCGGGGTGAGCAGTTCTTC
NA	TRBJ2-7	TRBD1	TRBV10-3	CAISDPSGGQGSYEQYF	TGTGCCATCAGTGACCCATCGGGGGGACAGGGGAGCTACGAGCAGTACTTC
few	TRBJ2-7	NA	TRBV5-1	CASSFPSDTYEQYF	TGCGCCAGCAGCTTCCCCAGCGACACCTACGAGCAGTACTTC
NA	TRBJ2-7	NA	TRBV12-3/TRBV12-4	CASSLSVAGTVAQYF	TGTGCCAGCAGTTTGTCAGTAGCGGGGACAGTCGCCCAGTACTTC
NA	TRBJ1-2	NA	TRBV7-2	CASSLARQSYTF	TGTGCCAGCAGCTTAGCCAGACAGAGCTACACCTTC
few	TRBJ2-1	TRBD2	TRBV28	CASSSALAGVSTEQFF	TGTGCCAGCAGTTCAGCACTAGCGGGAGTCAGCACCGAGCAGTTCTTC
NA	TRBJ1-4	NA	TRBV12-5	CASGPPGGSNEKLFF	TGTGCTAGTGGTCCACCTGGGGGATCTAATGAAAAACTGTTTTTT
NA	TRBJ2-5	NA	TRBV7-2	CASSLNWGPGETQYF	TGTGCCAGCAGCTTAAATTGGGGGCCAGGGGAGACCCAGTACTTC
NA	TRBJ1-6	TRBD1	TRBV3-1	CASSQDWTGVSPLHF	TGTGCCAGCAGCCAAGATTGGACAGGGGTTTCACCCCTCCACTTT
NA	TRBJ2-1	TRBD2	TRBV7-2	CASSPRAGGLSYNEQFF	TGTGCCAGCAGCCCGAGAGCGGGGGGCCTTTCCTACAATGAGCAGTTCTTC
NA	TRBJ1-6	NA	TRBV5-1	CASSLRQMNSPLHF	TGCGCCAGCAGCCTCCGACAGATGAATTCACCCCTCCACTTT
NA	TRBJ1-5	NA	TRBV21-1	CASSKALGGGQPQHF	TGTGCCAGCAGCAAAGCGCTCGGGGGAGGTCAGCCCCAGCATTTT
NA	TRBJ2-1	NA	TRBV12-5	CASGLSAAAQFF	TGTGCTAGTGGTTTGTCTGCTGCGGCGCAGTTCTTC
NA	TRBJ2-7	NA	TRBV29-1	CSVRYRPSYEQYF	TGCAGCGTTCGATACAGGCCCTCCTACGAGCAGTACTTC
many	TRBJ2-5	NA	TRBV4-1	CASSPQGGETQYF	TGCGCCAGCAGCCCTCAGGGTGGAGAGACCCAGTACTTC
few	TRBJ1-3	NA	TRBV20-1	CSARSGNTIYF	TGCAGTGCTAGGTCGGGAAACACCATATATTTT
few	TRBJ2-3	NA	TRBV7-2	CASSSVQGSTDTQYF	TGTGCCAGCAGCTCAGTCCAGGGGAGCACAGATACGCAGTATTTT
NA	TRBJ2-3	NA	TRBV6-1	CASSDLGPSTDTQYF	TGTGCCAGCAGTGATTTGGGGCCTAGCACAGATACGCAGTATTTT
NA	TRBJ1-4	NA	TRBV27	CASSLVGTNEKLFF	TGTGCCAGCAGTTTAGTGGGAACTAATGAAAAACTGTTTTTT
NA	TRBJ2-1	TRBD1	TRBV5-1	CASSTGTGKYNEQFF	TGCGCCAGCAGCACCGGGACAGGGAAATACAATGAGCAGTTCTTC
few	TRBJ2-7	NA	TRBV5-1	CASSLEAGYSYEQYF	TGCGCCAGCAGCTTGGAGGCAGGGTACTCCTACGAGCAGTACTTC
NA	TRBJ2-7	NA	TRBV6-2/TRBV6-3	CASSSGDPACEQYF	TGTGCCAGCAGTTCAGGGGACCCAGCCTGCGAGCAGTACTTC
few	TRBJ1-2	NA	TRBV12-3/TRBV12-4	CASSFALQGGRYTF	TGTGCCAGCAGTTTTGCTCTCCAGGGAGGGAGGTACACCTTC
NA	TRBJ2-1	NA	TRBV2	CASSVKSGGYNVQFF	TGTGCCAGCAGTGTTAAGAGCGGAGGCTACAATGTGCAGTTCTTC
NA	TRBJ2-7	TRBD1	TRBV20-1	CSARGDRVHEQYF	TGCAGTGCTAGAGGGGACAGGGTACACGAGCAGTACTTC
NA	TRBJ1-2	TRBD1	TRBV20-1	CSASSGGYGYTF	TGCAGTGCTAGCTCAGGGGGGTATGGCTACACCTTC
NA	TRBJ2-4	NA	TRBV10-2	CASREDSSTYNEQYF	TGCGCCAGCAGGGAGGACAGCTCAACATACAATGAGCAGTACTTC
NA	TRBJ1-2	NA	TRBV7-2	CASSLEPGPTNYGYTF	TGTGCCAGCAGCTTAGAGCCGGGACCCACCAACTATGGCTACACCTTC
NA	TRBJ1-2	NA	TRBV15	CATSRVTGGAYGYTF	TGTGCCACCAGCAGAGTAACTGGGGGGGCCTATGGCTACACCTTC
few	TRBJ2-7	NA	TRBV6-5	CASSLPGHEQYF	TGTGCCAGCAGTTTACCCGGCCACGAGCAGTACTTC
NA	TRBJ1-2	NA	TRBV5-5	CVSSPSMGAYGYTF	TGTGTCAGCAGCCCCTCGATGGGGGCTTATGGCTACACCTTC
few	TRBJ2-7	TRBD2	TRBV7-3	CASSVTGGTSGGYNEQYF	TGTGCCAGCAGTGTAACGGGGGGGACTAGCGGGGGATACAATGAGCAGTACTTC
few	TRBJ2-5	NA	TRBV2	CASSDPVAQETQYF	TGTGCCAGCAGTGACCCCGTAGCGCAAGAGACCCAGTACTTC
NA	TRBJ2-5	TRBD2	TRBV27	CAGSGSSGQETQYF	TGTGCCGGCAGTGGATCTAGCGGACAAGAGACCCAGTACTTC
NA	TRBJ2-7	TRBD2	TRBV2	CASNTIAGQAREQYF	TGTGCCAGCAATACGATAGCGGGCCAGGCCCGGGAGCAGTACTTC
few	TRBJ2-7	NA	TRBV4-3	CASSQVQGYEQYF	TGCGCCAGCAGCCAAGTTCAAGGTTACGAGCAGTACTTC
NA	TRBJ1-4	NA	TRBV3-1	CASSPRADQPNEKLFF	TGTGCCAGCAGCCCCAGGGCCGACCAGCCTAATGAAAAACTGTTTTTT
few	TRBJ2-1	NA	TRBV5-1	CASSFRRASYNEQFF	TGCGCCAGCAGCTTCAGGAGGGCCTCCTACAATGAGCAGTTCTTC
few	TRBJ1-2	NA	TRBV3-1	CASSTEGGYTF	TGTGCCAGCAGCACCGAGGGGGGCTACACCTTC
few	TRBJ2-5	NA	TRBV11-1	CASSLGTDVEYF	TGTGCCAGCAGCTTAGGGACCGACGTGGAGTACTTC
few	TRBJ1-2	NA	TRBV12-3/TRBV12-4	CASSLNSGASGYTF	TGTGCCAGCAGTTTAAATTCGGGGGCTTCTGGCTACACCTTC
NA	TRBJ2-1	TRBD2	TRBV6-6	CASSTRTSANEQFF	TGTGCCAGCAGTACCCGGACTAGCGCAAATGAGCAGTTCTTC
many	TRBJ2-7	NA	TRBV6-6	CASSYGIAYEQYF	TGTGCCAGCAGTTACGGTATAGCCTACGAGCAGTACTTC
NA	TRBJ1-5	NA	TRBV20-1	CSAAFGSNNQPQHF	TGCAGTGCCGCCTTTGGCAGCAACAATCAGCCCCAGCATTTT